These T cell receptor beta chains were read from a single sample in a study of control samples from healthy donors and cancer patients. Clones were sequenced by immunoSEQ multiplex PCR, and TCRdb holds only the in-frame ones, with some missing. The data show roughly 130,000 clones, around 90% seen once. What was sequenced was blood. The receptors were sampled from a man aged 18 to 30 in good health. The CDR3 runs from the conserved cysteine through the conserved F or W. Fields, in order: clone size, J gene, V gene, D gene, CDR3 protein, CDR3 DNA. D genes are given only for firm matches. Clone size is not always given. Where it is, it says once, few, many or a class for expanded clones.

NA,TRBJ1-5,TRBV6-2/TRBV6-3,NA,CASSYVGFQPQHF,TGTGCCAGCAGTTACGTTGGTTTTCAGCCCCAGCATTTT
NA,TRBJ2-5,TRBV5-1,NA,CASSWGDDQETQYF,TGCGCCAGCAGCTGGGGGGACGATCAAGAGACCCAGTACTTC
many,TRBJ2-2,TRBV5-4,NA,CASSQGGLTGELFF,TGTGCCAGCAGCCAGGGGGGCCTCACCGGGGAGCTGTTTTTT
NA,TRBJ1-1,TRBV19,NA,CASGGGLYTEAFF,TGTGCCAGTGGGGGGGGACTTTACACTGAAGCTTTCTTT
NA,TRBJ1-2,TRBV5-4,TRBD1,CASSETGGSYGYTF,TGTGCCAGCAGCGAAACAGGGGGCAGCTATGGCTACACCTTC
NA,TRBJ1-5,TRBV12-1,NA,CASSRQGISNQPQHF,TGTGCCAGCAGCCGCCAGGGGATAAGCAATCAGCCCCAGCATTTT
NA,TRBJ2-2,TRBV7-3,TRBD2,CASSLGLEAGELFF,TGTGCCAGCAGCTTAGGACTAGAGGCCGGGGAGCTGTTTTTT
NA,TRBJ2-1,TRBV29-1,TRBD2,CSAKLALNEQFF,TGCAGCGCCAAACTAGCGCTCAATGAGCAGTTCTTC
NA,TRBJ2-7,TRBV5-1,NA,CASSSTGPYEQYF,TGCGCCAGCAGCTCAACCGGCCCCTACGAGCAGTACTTC
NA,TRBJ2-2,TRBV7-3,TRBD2,CASSLSGGLATGELFF,TGTGCCAGCAGCTTAAGCGGGGGTCTTGCCACCGGGGAGCTGTTTTTT